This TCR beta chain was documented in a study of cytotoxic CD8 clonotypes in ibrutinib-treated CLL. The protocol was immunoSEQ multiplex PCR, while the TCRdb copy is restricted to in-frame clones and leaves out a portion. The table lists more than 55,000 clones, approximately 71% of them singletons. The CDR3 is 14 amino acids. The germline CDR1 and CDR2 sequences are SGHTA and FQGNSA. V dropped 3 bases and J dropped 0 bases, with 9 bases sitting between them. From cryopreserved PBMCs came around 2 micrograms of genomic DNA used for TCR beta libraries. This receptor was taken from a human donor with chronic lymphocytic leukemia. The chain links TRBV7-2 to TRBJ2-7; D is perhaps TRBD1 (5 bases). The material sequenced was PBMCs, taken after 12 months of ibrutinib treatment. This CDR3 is CASSFRGSSYEQYF. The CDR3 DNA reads TGTGCCAGCAGCTTTAGGGGCAGCTCCTACGAGCAGTACTTC.